This passage covers 19 T cell receptor beta chains from one sample sequenced in a study of identical twins. Each CDR3 protein is one row after TCRdb ran MiXCR on the 5' RACE reads. The sample yields 250,000 to 350,000 distinct CDR3 sequences, about 8% seen once. The same sample was also studied in work on yellow fever vaccine responses in identical twins.

The material sequenced was memory (CD45RO+) T cells sorted from blood. These receptors were obtained from a woman between 18 and 30 years old in good health.

This clonotype was counted a few times. This chain links TRBV3-1 with TRBJ2-7; TRBD1 agrees at 8 bases. Looked up from germline, CDR1 is LGHDT and CDR2 is YNNKEL (reference sequence). This CDR3 region has 15 residues. V lost 7 bases, J lost 1 base, and 9 bases stayed unmatched. The DNA of the CDR3 is TGTGCCAGCACCCGGGACAGGTTCTCTTCCTACGAGCAGTACTTC. Protein: CASTRDRFSSYEQYF.

This clonotype was found many times. The chain couples TRBV5-1 to TRBJ2-1; the D is unclear. This CDR3 contains 14 residues. CDR1 is SGHRS, CDR2 YFSETQ, per germline. Trimming stripped 0 bases from V and 4 bases from J, with 8 bases between. Written as DNA, the CDR3 is TGCGCCAGCAGCTTGGCCCAAGGATACAATGAGCAGTTCTTC. It codes for CASSLAQGYNEQFF.

The sample holds a few counts of this clonotype. CDR3 DNA sequence: TGTGCCAGCAGTTCCGGCGGCTATCGCAATGAGCAGTTCTTC. It is translated as CASSSGGYRNEQFF. The chain couples TRBV28 to TRBJ2-1; D gene ambiguous. The CDR3 covers 14 residues. The V end was cut by 4 bases, the J end by 6 bases, with 13 bases between. Germline CDR1 is MDHEN and CDR2 is SYDVKM.

The chain uses TRBV25-1 and TRBJ1-6; 9 positions match TRBD1. This CDR3 spans 17 amino acids. The germline CDR1 and CDR2 sequences are MGHDK and SYGVNS. Trimming removed 1 base from V and 9 bases from J; junction bases left unmatched: 10. In nucleotides, the CDR3 is TGTGCCAGCAGTGAATTGGGGGACAGGGAATATCCTTCACCCCTCCACTTT. Residues: CASSELGDREYPSPLHF. Together with reference TRBV25-1 and TRBJ1-6, the CDR3 gives the full variable domain: EADIYQTPRYLVIGTGKKITLECSQTMGHDKMYWYQQDPGMELHLIHYSYGVNSTEKGDLSSESTVSRIRTEHFPLTLESARPSHTSQYLCASSELGDREYPSPLHFGNGTRLTVT.

This clonotype was seen ten or more times. CDR3 sequence (DNA): TGTGCCAGCAGTGAGACGGGCTCCGCTAATGAAAAACTGTTTTTT. Its translation is CASSETGSANEKLFF. This sequence joins TRBV12-3 or TRBV12-4 and TRBJ1-4; no definite D call. V was shortened by 5 bases and J by 3 bases, with 13 bases between the two germline ends. There are 15 residues in the CDR3.

This clonotype was observed many times. The CDR3 region is CAISDGAASGANVLTF. In nucleotides, the CDR3 is TGTGCCATCAGTGATGGGGCAGCCTCTGGGGCCAACGTCCTGACTTTC. The rearrangement joins TRBV10-3 to TRBJ2-6, with D tentatively TRBD1 (5 bases). Deletions cut 3 bases from V and 0 bases from J, with 9 bases between. The CDR3 runs to 16 residues. Germline V CDR1 and CDR2: ENHRY, SYGVKD.

V and J are TRBV7-8 and TRBJ2-7, with 8 bases matching TRBD1. There are 14 residues in the CDR3. Germline trimming cut 3 bases from V and 3 bases from J; bases unmatched to any gene: 4. Per the germline V gene, CDR1 is SGHVS and CDR2 is FQNEAQ. CDR3 in DNA: TGTGCCAGCAGCTTTCACAGGGGGAACTACGAGCAGTACGTC. Protein product: CASSFHRGNYEQYV.

The chain joins TRBV2 to TRBJ2-5; weak D call: TRBD2 (6 bases). Trimming shortened V by 6 bases and J by 2 bases, and 16 bases separated the two germline ends. The CDR3 is 15 amino acids. Germline V CDR1 and CDR2: SNHLY, FYNNEI. Written as DNA, the CDR3 is TGTGCCAGCAGGGCCATGGAGGGCCTGCAAGAGACCCAGTACTTC. Its translation: CASRAMEGLQETQYF.

This clonotype was found many times. The chain has TRBV3-1 and TRBJ2-7, with 8 nucleotides matching TRBD2. Germline lookup yields CDR1 LGHDT and CDR2 YNNKEL (reference sequence). The CDR3 sequence is 15 residues long. Trimming took 2 bases from V and 9 from J; bases not matched to a gene: 12. This chain's CDR3 is CASSQFPAGAIRQYF. CDR3 sequence (DNA): TGTGCCAGCAGCCAATTCCCAGCGGGAGCGATCCGGCAGTACTTC.

A few counts support this clonotype. The CDR3 here is CASSTGTENYGYTF. In DNA form, the CDR3 reads TGTGCCAGCAGTACCGGGACAGAAAACTATGGCTACACCTTC. V usage is TRBV6-1 and J usage is TRBJ1-2; 7 nucleotides match TRBD1. Germline V lookup: CDR1 MNHNS, CDR2 SASEGT. The CDR3 runs to 14 residues. The V segment lost 5 bases and the J segment 2 bases; nucleotides outside the gene matches: 5.

A remark on this clonotype: The junction departs from germline at one end; a sequencing error may be responsible. The chain has TRBV9 and TRBJ2-1; TRBD2 is a possible D gene (5 bases). Germline V CDR1 and CDR2: SGDLS, YYNGEE. CDR3 length: 18 amino acids. For the CDR3, the DNA is TGTGCCAGCAGCGCCTACGATCGCGGGTCTAGCTCCTACAATGGGCAGTTCTTC. Translating gives CASSAYDRGSSSYNGQFF.

This clonotype was recorded many times. V usage is TRBV7-9 and J usage is TRBJ2-5; 8 bases align to TRBD2. V lost 6 bases to trimming and J lost 5 bases; unmatched junction nucleotides: 8. The CDR3 consists of 14 residues. Germline-derived CDR1 and CDR2 are SEHNR and FQNEAQ (reference sequence). The CDR3 protein is CASSNGLARETQYF. For the CDR3, the DNA is TGTGCCAGCAGTAACGGACTAGCCCGGGAGACCCAGTACTTC.

This clonotype showed up just a few times. V is TRBV14 and J is TRBJ1-6, with 7 bases matching TRBD1. The CDR3 extends over 15 amino acids. Germline CDR1 and CDR2: SGHDN and FVKESK. V shed 3 bases, J shed 4 bases, and the junction held 3 bases outside the gene matches. The DNA of the CDR3 is TGTGCCAGCAGCCAGCCGGGACAGTATAATTCACCCCTCCACTTT. Protein sequence: CASSQPGQYNSPLHF.

This chain joins TRBV10-2 and TRBJ2-1; 12 nucleotides align to TRBD1. CDR1 is WSHSY and CDR2 is SAAADI in the germline V gene. The length of the CDR3 is 12 residues. Trimming took 8 bases from V and 8 from J; bases not matched to a gene: 1. The CDR3 sequence is CASGTGGYEQFF. The CDR3 DNA sequence: TGCGCCAGCGGGACAGGGGGCTATGAGCAGTTCTTC.

This clonotype has a count of ten or more. The chain couples TRBV24-1 to TRBJ2-5, with TRBD2 identical over 12 bases. CDR1 and CDR2 (germline): KGHDR, SFDVKD. The length of the CDR3 is 15 residues. V gave up 4 bases and J gave up 5 bases; unmatched junction bases: 4. CDR3 in amino acids: CATSEDGLAGETQYF. CDR3 sequence (DNA): TGTGCCACCAGTGAGGACGGACTAGCGGGGGAGACCCAGTACTTC.

This clonotype occurred a few times. The chain couples TRBV20-1 to TRBJ2-7; TRBD1 aligns across 9 bases. Germline assignment: CDR1 DFQATT and CDR2 SNEGSKA (reference sequence). V was clipped by 5 bases and J by 6 bases; unmatched bases: 5. This CDR3 has 12 residues. The CDR3 DNA is TGCAGTGCTGGGACAGGGCCGTTCGAGCAGTACGTC. Translating gives CSAGTGPFEQYV.

This clonotype was seen ten or more times. The V gene is TRBV7-8, the J gene TRBJ2-1; the D gene is possibly TRBD2 (6 bases). V was trimmed by 5 bases and J by 2 bases, leaving 16 bases between them. The germline V gene encodes CDR1 SGHVS and CDR2 FQNEAQ. This CDR3 contains 16 residues. The CDR3 reads CASSKSGLRAYNEQFF. CDR3 coding DNA: TGTGCCAGCAGCAAGTCGGGACTCAGGGCCTACAATGAGCAGTTCTTC.

A few counts support this clonotype. The chain links TRBV24-1 to TRBJ1-3; D is ambiguous. This CDR3 has 18 amino acids. V was trimmed by 1 base and J by 0 bases, leaving 15 bases between them. Germline assignment: CDR1 KGHDR and CDR2 SFDVKD. This CDR3 is CATSDFVRPKSSGNTIYF. CDR3 DNA: TGTGCCACCAGTGATTTCGTACGGCCCAAGAGCTCTGGAAACACCATATATTTT.

Many counts were recorded for this clonotype. This chain connects TRBV14 to TRBJ1-1; D gene unclear. CDR3 length equals 14 residues. Germline CDR1 and CDR2: SGHDN and FVKESK. Trimming pared 5 bases from V and 2 bases from J, leaving 12 bases between. For the CDR3, the DNA is TGTGCCAGCAGCGAGCAGTCCTTTAACACTGAAGCTTTCTTT. Translation gives CASSEQSFNTEAFF.